The present TCR beta chain was sequenced within a study of radiotherapy plus CTLA-4 blockade in lung cancer. The overall study: An objective response was seen in approximately 17% of patients, and disease control in over 25%.

The germline V and J ends were trimmed by 8 bases and 4 bases, with 14 bases remaining between them. The CDR3 loop spans 13 amino acids. Germline V gene lookup returns CDR1 ENHRY and CDR2 SYGVKD. The study's findings and limits: Tumor-derived TCR clones expanded in blood after radiotherapy plus ipilimumab.

Remarks on this clone: Its specificity is not known.

TCRdb's copy holds only in-frame clones and misses some; the assay was immunoSEQ multiplex PCR. The profile shows 90,000 to 130,000 clones, 70% to 85% of them singletons. The V and J genes are TRBV10-3 and TRBJ1-1, with unresolved D. This clonotype was sampled from a human donor with non-small cell lung cancer that progressed on radiotherapy plus ipilimumab. Some clones in this sample may be carry-over from other donors' samples. This specimen consisted of peripheral blood, obtained from a patient treated with radiotherapy plus ipilimumab. CDR3 sequence reads: CAILETPATEAFF. CDR3 DNA sequence: TGTGCCATCCTAGAGACCCCGGCCACTGAAGCTTTCTTT.